This T cell receptor beta chain was sequenced during a study of T cell repertoires in cytomegalovirus infection (dated by TCRdb to between 2017 and 2020). Context from the whole study: The peptide stimulations were aimed at well-studied HLA-B-restricted epitopes as well as recently identified HLA-C-restricted CMV epitopes, whose presentation resists viral immunomodulation. Because public TCR beta signatures pointed to carriage of CMV infection together with the matching HLA type, the HLA type of each donor mattered for the analysis.

The sequencing machine was an Illumina HiSeq 1500. TCRdb took the public reads, trimmed them with fastp at Q25, ran MiXCR for clone calling and kept in-frame beta chains. Each record represents a unique CDR3 protein, reported with the most common genes and DNA among its rows. The sample table holds roughly 120,000 distinct CDR3 sequences, of which 32% were seen once. In total, the top ten clones hold under 65% of the sample. Ten or more counts support this clonotype. Its antigen is currently not known. No base-level quality is on record; no much larger clone is a single base apart. Read against the paper, the sample's treatment or condition label means: in vitro stimulation with specific CMV peptide epitopes to enrich CMV-specific T cells. On the study overall, not on this receptor specifically: The ex vivo response was dominated by HLA-C-restricted CMV-specific TCR beta clonotypes, which also provided the single most frequent clonotype in two of eight donors. In both this cohort and an independent 352-donor cohort, the cumulative frequency of public TCR beta family members distinguished carriers of CMV infection plus the relevant HLA type.

Clipping removes 2 bases from V and 5 bases from J, with 7 as the unmatched junction base count. Including cysteine and phenylalanine, the CDR3 has 15 amino acids. The kept DNA is CDR3 alone, 45 bases in frame from the first base. The germline V gene specifies MNHEY as CDR1 and SVGAGI as CDR2. In this chain, TRBV6-5 is recombined with TRBJ2-5; the junction holds 8 bases that match TRBD2. The sequence came from a human donor in good health (CMV status not recorded). Some clones in this sample may be carry-over from other donors' samples. The material was CD8+ T cells from cultured PBMCs, obtained from culture after CMV antigen stimulation. The CDR3 here reads CASSYAGLGVETQYF. The DNA is TGTGCCAGCAGTTACGCGGGACTAGGGGTGGAGACCCAGTACTTC.